This is a list of T cell receptor beta chains from one sample in a study of cytomegalovirus exposure and HLA in healthy donors. Sequencing was performed with immunoSEQ multiplex PCR; in TCRdb, only in-frame clones are kept and a portion is missing. Of 310,000 or so clones in the sample, 80% to 90% were seen once. Sequencing was carried out using PBMCs. The source of these receptors is a woman aged 18-35 years in good health and CMV-seronegative. CDR3s leave out the opening cysteine and the closing phenylalanine or tryptophan. The order of the fields is J gene, V gene, CDR3 protein.

TRBJ1-3,TRBV2,ASSEEFSSGNTIY
TRBJ2-1,TRBV7-2,ASSPGKFRF
TRBJ2-1,TRBV30,ACGLDSYNEQF
TRBJ2-1,TRBV7-3,ASSLGLAGGPLEQF
TRBJ2-7,TRBV4-1,ASSQEGGRAPKYEQY
TRBJ2-5,TRBV7-2,ASSPNGLAGETQY
TRBJ2-3,TRBV6-5,ASSWDRNTDTQY
TRBJ2-5,TRBV7-3,ASSLGLSAGQETQY
TRBJ2-1,TRBV21-1,ASARGVNYPYNEQF
TRBJ1-2,TRBV2,ASSEQGDYGYT
TRBJ2-3,TRBV27,ASSLYAGGGGTDTQY
TRBJ1-2,TRBV2,ASSPQGANGYT
TRBJ2-3,TRBV19,ASSGVFKVPTDTQY
TRBJ2-2,TRBV5-1,ASSLGVPGGVAGELF
TRBJ1-4,TRBV7-6,ASSLRRTGGERHEKLF
TRBJ2-7,TRBV9,ASSVDSGVFAEQY
TRBJ2-7,TRBV6-5,ASSYSTNRGPYEQY
TRBJ1-3,TRBV11-2,ASRRTASGNTIY
TRBJ2-5,TRBV5-1,ASSLAWAETQY
TRBJ1-6,TRBV5-1,ASTVTGTTYNSPLH
TRBJ2-7,TRBV13,ASSPGLAGTRSYEQY
TRBJ2-7,TRBV6-6,ASSYVGRSSYEQY
TRBJ2-7,TRBV13,ASSSGLSYEQY
TRBJ2-5,TRBV7-2,ASSLTSGGSQETQY
TRBJ1-2,TRBV23-1,ASSPSRAPHGYT
TRBJ1-1,TRBV25-1,ASSETGSLYF
TRBJ1-2,TRBV5-6,ASSLVGGGYT
TRBJ2-7,TRBV28,ASSSNPGTGGAEDEQY
TRBJ1-5,TRBV21-1,ASSPGTDKHSNQPQH
TRBJ1-6,TRBV23-1,ASSRAQRQPQERSSYNSPLH
TRBJ1-1,TRBV2,ASSATDLRGNTEAF
TRBJ2-1,TRBV5-1,ASLDRGFNEQF
TRBJ1-2,TRBV29-1,SVMGQGGGYT
TRBJ2-2,TRBV13,ASSLSSGGLNTGELF
TRBJ1-1,TRBV5-1,ASSLMASGDTEAF